One and the same sample provided the 4 T cell receptor beta chains below, sequenced in a study of blood T cell repertoires in COVID-19. The method was immunoSEQ multiplex PCR; TCRdb's version includes in-frame clones alone and lacks a portion of them. This table has 11,000 to 15,000 clones, 80% to 90% appearing once. Sequenced sample: peripheral blood. The receptors were gathered from a human donor in a cohort sampled during active COVID-19.

The chain is built from TRBV19 and TRBJ1-3, with a possible D match to TRBD1 (6 bases). There are 15 residues in the CDR3. V lost 6 bases and J lost 0, with 12 bases in between. The germline gives CDR1 LNHDA, CDR2 SQIVND (reference sequence). The CDR3 DNA reads as TGTGCCAGTAGGCCGGACAGCGACTCTGGAAACACCATATATTTT. It translates to CASRPDSDSGNTIYF.

The genes are TRBV7-9 and TRBJ1-5, with D perhaps matching TRBD1 (5 bases). The CDR3 runs to 15 residues. The germline V and J ends were trimmed by 4 bases and 0 bases, with 10 bases remaining between them. Germline V gene data show CDR1 as SEHNR and CDR2 as FQNEAQ (reference sequence). For the CDR3, the DNA is TGTGCCAGCAGCTCTCCGGGGGATAGCAATCAGCCCCAGCATTTT. This translates into CASSSPGDSNQPQHF. Full variable domain (outside the CDR3, taken from reference TRBV7-9 and TRBJ1-5): DTGVSQNPRHKITKRGQNVTFRCDPISEHNRLYWYRQTLGQGPEFLTYFQNEAQLEKSRLLSDRFSAERPKGSFSTLEIQRTEQGDSAMYLCASSSPGDSNQPQHFGDGTRLSIL.

The V and J genes are TRBV21-1 and TRBJ2-3; TRBD1 is the table's D call, not checked against the DNA. TRBV21-1 is tagged as a pseudogene. There are 15 residues in the CDR3. The CDR3 loop is CASSKGDRSTDTQYF. The CDR3 region has the DNA TGTGCCAGCAGCAAGGGGGACAGAAGCACAGATACGCAGTATTTT.

This rearrangement joins TRBV4-1 to TRBJ2-7; tentatively, D is TRBD2 (6 bases). Germline V gene lookup returns CDR1 MGHRA and CDR2 YSYEKL. This CDR3 contains 17 residues. The ends were cut back, 2 bases at V and 0 bases at J, with 17 bases in the middle. As DNA, the CDR3 is TGCGCCAGCAGCCAATCTAGCGCCTCACTAAGCTCCTACGAGCAGTACTTC. It codes for CASSQSSASLSSYEQYF.